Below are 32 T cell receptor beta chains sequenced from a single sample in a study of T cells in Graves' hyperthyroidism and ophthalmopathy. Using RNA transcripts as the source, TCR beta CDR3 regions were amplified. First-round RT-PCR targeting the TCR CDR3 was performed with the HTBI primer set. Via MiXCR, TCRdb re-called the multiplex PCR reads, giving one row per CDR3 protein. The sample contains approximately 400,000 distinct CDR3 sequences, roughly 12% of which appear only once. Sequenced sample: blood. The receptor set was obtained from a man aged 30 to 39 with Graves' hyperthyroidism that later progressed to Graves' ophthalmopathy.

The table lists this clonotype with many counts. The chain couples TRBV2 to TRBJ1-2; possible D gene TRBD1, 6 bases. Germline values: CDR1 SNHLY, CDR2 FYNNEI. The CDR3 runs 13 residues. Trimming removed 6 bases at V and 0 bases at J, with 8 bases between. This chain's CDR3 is CASRNRANYGYTF. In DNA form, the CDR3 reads TGTGCCAGCAGGAACAGGGCTAACTATGGCTACACCTTC.

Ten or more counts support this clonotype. CDR3 region: CASSFRQQPQHF. CDR3 sequence (DNA): TGTGCCAGCAGCTTCCGACAACAGCCCCAGCATTTT. V usage is TRBV28 and J usage is TRBJ1-5, with no clear D. CDR3 length: 12 amino acids. V lost 6 bases to trimming and J lost 7 bases, with 10 bases between them. Germline V gene data show CDR1 as MDHEN and CDR2 as SYDVKM.

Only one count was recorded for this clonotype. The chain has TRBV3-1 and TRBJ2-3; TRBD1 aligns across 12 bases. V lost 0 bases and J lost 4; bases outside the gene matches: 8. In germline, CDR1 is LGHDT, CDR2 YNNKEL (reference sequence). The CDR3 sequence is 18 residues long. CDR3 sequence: CASSQDGTGGKWADTQYF. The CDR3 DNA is TGTGCCAGCAGCCAAGACGGGACAGGGGGCAAGTGGGCAGATACGCAGTATTTT.

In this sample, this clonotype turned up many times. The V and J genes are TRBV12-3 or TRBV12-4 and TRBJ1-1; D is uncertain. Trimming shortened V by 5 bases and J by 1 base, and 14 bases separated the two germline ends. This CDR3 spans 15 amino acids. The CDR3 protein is CASSRAGPQNTEAFF. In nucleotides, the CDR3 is TGTGCCAGCAGTAGGGCAGGACCACAGAACACTGAAGCTTTCTTT.

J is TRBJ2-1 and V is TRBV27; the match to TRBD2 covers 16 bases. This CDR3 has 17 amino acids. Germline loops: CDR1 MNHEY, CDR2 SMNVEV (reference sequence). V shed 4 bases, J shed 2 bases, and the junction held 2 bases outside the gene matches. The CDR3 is CASSWGTSGGAYNEQFF. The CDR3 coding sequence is TGTGCCAGCAGTTGGGGGACTAGCGGGGGGGCCTACAATGAGCAGTTCTTC.

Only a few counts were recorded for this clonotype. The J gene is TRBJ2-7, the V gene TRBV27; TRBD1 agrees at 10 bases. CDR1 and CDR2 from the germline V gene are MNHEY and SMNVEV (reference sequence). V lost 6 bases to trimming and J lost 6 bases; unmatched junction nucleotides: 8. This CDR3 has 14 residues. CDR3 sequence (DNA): TGTGCCAGCAGCCCCGGGACAGGGGTAGGCGAGCAGTACTTC. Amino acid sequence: CASSPGTGVGEQYF.

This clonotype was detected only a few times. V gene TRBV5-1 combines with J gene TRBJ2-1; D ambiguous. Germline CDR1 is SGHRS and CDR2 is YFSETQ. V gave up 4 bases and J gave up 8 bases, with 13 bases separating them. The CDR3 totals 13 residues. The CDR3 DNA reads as TGCGCCAGCAGCCTGGACCTGCTGGATGAGCAGTTCTTC. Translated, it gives CASSLDLLDEQFF.

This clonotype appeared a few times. Here the CDR3 DNA reads TGCAGTGCTAGTATGAGCCAACAAGAGACCCAGTACTTC. This sequence encodes CSASMSQQETQYF. The V call is TRBV20-1, the J call TRBJ2-5; D unresolved. This CDR3 is 13 amino acids long. The V gene's germline CDR1 is DFQATT and CDR2 SNEGSKA (reference sequence). The germline V and J ends were trimmed by 3 bases and 2 bases, with 10 bases remaining between them.

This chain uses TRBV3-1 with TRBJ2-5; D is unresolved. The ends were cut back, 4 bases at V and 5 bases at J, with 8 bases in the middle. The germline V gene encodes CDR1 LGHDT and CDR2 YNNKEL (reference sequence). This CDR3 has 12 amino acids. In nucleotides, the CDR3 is TGTGCCAGCAGCCGCCTCCGGGAGACCCAGTACTTC. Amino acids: CASSRLRETQYF.

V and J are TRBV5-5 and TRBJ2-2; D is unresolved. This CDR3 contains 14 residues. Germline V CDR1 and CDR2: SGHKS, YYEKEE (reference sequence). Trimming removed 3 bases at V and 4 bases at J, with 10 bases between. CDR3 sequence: CASSWPPATGELFF. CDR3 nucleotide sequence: TGTGCCAGCAGCTGGCCCCCAGCCACCGGGGAGCTGTTTTTT.

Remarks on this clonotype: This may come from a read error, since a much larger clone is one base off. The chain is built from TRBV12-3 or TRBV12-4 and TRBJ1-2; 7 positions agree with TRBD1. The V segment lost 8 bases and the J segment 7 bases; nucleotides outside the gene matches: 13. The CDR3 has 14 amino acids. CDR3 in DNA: TGTGCCAGCGGACCAGCCGGGACAGCACTTGGCTACACCTTC. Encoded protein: CASGPAGTALGYTF.

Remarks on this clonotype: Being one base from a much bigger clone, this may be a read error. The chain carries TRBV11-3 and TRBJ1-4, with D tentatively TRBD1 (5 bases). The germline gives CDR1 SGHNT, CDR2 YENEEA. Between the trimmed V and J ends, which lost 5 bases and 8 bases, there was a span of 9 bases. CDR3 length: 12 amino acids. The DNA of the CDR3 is TGTGCCAGCAGCCGACGGGGGGAAAAACTGTTTTTT. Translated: CASSRRGEKLFF.

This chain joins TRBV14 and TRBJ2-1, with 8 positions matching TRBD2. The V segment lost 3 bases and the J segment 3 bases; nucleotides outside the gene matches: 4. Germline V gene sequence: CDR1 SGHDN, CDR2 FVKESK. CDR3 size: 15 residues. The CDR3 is CASSHLGGVYNEQFF. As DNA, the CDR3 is TGTGCCAGCAGCCATCTCGGGGGGGTCTACAATGAGCAGTTCTTC.

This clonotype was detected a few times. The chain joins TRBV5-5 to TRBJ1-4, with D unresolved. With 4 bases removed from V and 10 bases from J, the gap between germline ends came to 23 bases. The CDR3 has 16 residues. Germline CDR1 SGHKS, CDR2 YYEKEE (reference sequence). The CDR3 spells CASSAGRRTLAGKLFF. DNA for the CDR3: TGTGCCAGCAGCGCGGGTCGGCGGACCCTCGCTGGAAAACTGTTTTTT.

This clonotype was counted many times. CDR3 in amino acids: CSASGVGSADTQYF. The CDR3, as DNA: TGCAGTGCTAGTGGGGTGGGGTCCGCAGATACGCAGTATTTT. This chain uses TRBV20-1 with TRBJ2-3; D is undetermined. Germline CDR1 reads DFQATT; CDR2 reads SNEGSKA (reference sequence). Trimming took 3 bases from V and 4 from J, leaving 14 bases between them. The length of the CDR3 is 14 residues.

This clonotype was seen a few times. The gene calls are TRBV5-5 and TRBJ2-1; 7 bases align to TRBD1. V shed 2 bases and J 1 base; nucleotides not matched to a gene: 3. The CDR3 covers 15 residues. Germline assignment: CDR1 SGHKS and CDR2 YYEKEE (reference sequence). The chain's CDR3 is CASSLVQGSYNEQFF. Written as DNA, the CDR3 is TGTGCCAGCAGCTTAGTACAGGGGTCCTACAATGAGCAGTTCTTC.

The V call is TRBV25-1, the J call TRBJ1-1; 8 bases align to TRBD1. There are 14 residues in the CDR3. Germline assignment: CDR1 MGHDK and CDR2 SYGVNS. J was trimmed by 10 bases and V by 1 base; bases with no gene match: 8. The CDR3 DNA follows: TGTGCCAGCAGTGAATTCCGGCAGGGGGCAGGAGCTTTCTTT. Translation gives CASSEFRQGAGAFF.

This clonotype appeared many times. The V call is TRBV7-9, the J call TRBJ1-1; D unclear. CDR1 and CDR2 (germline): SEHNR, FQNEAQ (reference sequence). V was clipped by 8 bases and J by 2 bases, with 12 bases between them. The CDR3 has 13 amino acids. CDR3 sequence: CASAAQPNTEAFF. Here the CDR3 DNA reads TGTGCCAGCGCCGCACAACCTAACACTGAAGCTTTCTTT.

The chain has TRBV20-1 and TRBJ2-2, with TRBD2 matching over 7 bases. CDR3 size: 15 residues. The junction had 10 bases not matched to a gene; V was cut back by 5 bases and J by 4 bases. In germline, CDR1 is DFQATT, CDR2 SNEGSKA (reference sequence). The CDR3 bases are TGCAGTGCTGGGGCCCTGGGCGGGGGCACCGGGGAGCTGTTTTTT. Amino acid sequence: CSAGALGGGTGELFF.

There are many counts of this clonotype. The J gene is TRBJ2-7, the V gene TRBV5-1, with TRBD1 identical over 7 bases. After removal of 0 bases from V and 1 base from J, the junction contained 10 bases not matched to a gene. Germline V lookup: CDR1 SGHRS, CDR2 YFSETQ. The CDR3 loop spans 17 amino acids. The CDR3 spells CASSLGRSQGISYEQYF. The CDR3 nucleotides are TGCGCCAGCAGCTTGGGACGATCACAGGGGATTTCCTACGAGCAGTACTTC.

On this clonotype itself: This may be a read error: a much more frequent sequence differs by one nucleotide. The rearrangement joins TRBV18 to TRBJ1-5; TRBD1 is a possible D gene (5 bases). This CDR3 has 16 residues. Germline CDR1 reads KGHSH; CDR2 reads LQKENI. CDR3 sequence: CASSPGTYASNQPQRF. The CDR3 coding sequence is TGTGCCAGCTCACCAGGGACCTATGCAAGCAATCAGCCCCAGCGTTTT.

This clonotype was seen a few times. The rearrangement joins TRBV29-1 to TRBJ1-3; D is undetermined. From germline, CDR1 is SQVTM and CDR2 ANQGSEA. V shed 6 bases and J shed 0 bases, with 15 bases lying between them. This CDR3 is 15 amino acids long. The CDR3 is CSVALMHNSGNTIYF. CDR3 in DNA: TGCAGCGTCGCTCTGATGCACAACTCTGGAAACACCATATATTTT.

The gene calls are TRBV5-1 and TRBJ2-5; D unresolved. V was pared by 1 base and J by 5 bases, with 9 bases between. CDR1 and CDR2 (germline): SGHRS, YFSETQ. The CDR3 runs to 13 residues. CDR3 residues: CASSLSLLETQYF. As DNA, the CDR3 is TGCGCCAGCAGCTTGAGCCTGTTGGAGACCCAGTACTTC.

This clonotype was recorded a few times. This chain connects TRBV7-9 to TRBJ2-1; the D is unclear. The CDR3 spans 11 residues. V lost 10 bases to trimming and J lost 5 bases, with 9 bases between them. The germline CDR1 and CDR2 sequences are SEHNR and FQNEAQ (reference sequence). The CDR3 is CATSPHNEQFF. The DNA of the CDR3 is TGTGCCACATCACCCCACAATGAGCAGTTCTTC.

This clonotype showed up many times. This CDR3 reads CASSFTGAGEQYF. DNA of the CDR3: TGTGCCAGCAGCTTTACAGGGGCGGGGGAGCAGTACTTC. This rearrangement joins TRBV11-1 to TRBJ2-7; a weak D match, TRBD1 (7 bases). This CDR3 contains 13 residues. Germline V lookup: CDR1 SGHAT, CDR2 FQDESV (reference sequence). Trimming took off 3 bases at V and 7 bases at J, with 13 bases between the two ends.

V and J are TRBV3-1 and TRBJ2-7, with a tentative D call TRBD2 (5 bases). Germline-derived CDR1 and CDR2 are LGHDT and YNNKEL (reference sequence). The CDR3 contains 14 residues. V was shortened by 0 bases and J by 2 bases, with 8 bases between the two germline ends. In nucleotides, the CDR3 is TGTGCCAGCAGCCAAGATCTAGCAGCCTACGAGCAGTACTTC. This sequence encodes CASSQDLAAYEQYF.

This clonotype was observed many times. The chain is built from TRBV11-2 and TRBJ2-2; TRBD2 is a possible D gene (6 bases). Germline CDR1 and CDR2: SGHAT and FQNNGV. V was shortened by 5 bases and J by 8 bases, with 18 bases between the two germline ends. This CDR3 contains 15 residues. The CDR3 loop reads CASSIPGLPLGELFF. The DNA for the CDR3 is TGTGCCAGCAGCATTCCGGGACTCCCCTTAGGGGAGCTGTTTTTT. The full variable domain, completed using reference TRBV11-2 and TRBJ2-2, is EAGVAQSPRYKIIEKRQSVAFWCNPISGHATLYWYQQILGQGPKLLIQFQNNGVVDDSQLPKDRFSAERLKGVDSTLKIQPAKLEDSAVYLCASSIPGLPLGELFFGEGSRLTVL.

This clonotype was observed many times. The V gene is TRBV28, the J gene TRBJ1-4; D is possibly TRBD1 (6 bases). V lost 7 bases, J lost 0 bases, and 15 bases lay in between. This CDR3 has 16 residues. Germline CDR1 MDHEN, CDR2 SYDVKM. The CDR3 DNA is TGTGCCAGCACCCCTGGGACATACACAACTAATGAAAAACTGTTTTTT. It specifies CASTPGTYTTNEKLFF.

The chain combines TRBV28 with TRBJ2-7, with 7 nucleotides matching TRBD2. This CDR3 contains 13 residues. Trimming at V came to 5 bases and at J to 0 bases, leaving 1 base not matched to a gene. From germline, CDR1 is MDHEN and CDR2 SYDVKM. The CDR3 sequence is CASSGGGSYEQYF. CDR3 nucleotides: TGTGCCAGCAGTGGCGGGGGCTCCTACGAGCAGTACTTC.

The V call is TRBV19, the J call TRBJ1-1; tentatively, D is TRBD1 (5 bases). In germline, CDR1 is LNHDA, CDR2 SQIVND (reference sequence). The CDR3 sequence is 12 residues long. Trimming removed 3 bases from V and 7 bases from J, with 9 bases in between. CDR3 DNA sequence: TGTGCCAGTAGTATCCCGGGGGTTGAAGCTTTCTTT. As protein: CASSIPGVEAFF. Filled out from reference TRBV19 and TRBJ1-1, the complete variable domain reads DGGITQSPKYLFRKEGQNVTLSCEQNLNHDAMYWYRQDPGQGLRLIYYSQIVNDFQKGDIAEGYSVSREKKESFPLTVTSAQKNPTAFYLCASSIPGVEAFFGQGTRLTVV.

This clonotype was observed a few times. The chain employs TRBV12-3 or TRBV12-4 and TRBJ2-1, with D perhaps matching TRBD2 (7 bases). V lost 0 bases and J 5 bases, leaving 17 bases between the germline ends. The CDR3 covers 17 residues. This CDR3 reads CASSLAPRGPLHNEQFF. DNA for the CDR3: TGTGCCAGCAGTTTAGCTCCGCGGGGGCCGCTGCACAATGAGCAGTTCTTC.

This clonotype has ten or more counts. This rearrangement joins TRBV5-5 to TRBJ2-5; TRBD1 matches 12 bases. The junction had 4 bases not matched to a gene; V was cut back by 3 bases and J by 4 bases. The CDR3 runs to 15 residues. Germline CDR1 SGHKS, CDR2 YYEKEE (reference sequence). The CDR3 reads CASSSGTGGGETQYF. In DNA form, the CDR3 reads TGTGCCAGCAGCTCCGGGACAGGGGGCGGAGAGACCCAGTACTTC.